This record covers a single T cell receptor (beta chain). This clone was detected once. Its specific antigen is unknown. Per-nucleotide qualities are absent, and no much larger clonotype sits a single base away. This sample is drawn from a study of cytomegalovirus exposure and HLA in healthy donors (TCRdb year 2017). With regard to the full study: An earlier analysis of 587 of the donors reported under 300 Gb of sequence data and 95 million to 120 million unique TCR beta sequences obtained from roughly 170 million T cells. Approximately 310 gigabases of sequencing data and around 80 million unique TCR sequences made up an early release that covered approximately 700 HLA-typed donors. Among the roughly 400 genotyped donors, 81% belonged to the genetic ancestry cluster associated with self-reported Caucasian donors. The study was designed to test whether signatures of past pathogen exposure could be identified by cataloging public T cell receptors. The study used immunosequencing to profile the T cell repertoires of 666 subjects and linked those repertoires to cytomegalovirus serostatus. A separate validation cohort of over a hundred different subjects was used in addition to the 666-subject first cohort. To predict cytomegalovirus infection status, the study combined high-throughput TCR immunosequencing, statistical association of individual TCRs with disease status, and machine learning. To study patterns of TCR occurrence, a later analysis re-analyzed previously published TCR beta repertoires from around 700 donors and added high-resolution HLA genotyping. Rather than drawing on any new phenotypic data, the later analysis identified candidate immune exposures from TCR beta sequences and the way those sequences occurred across donors. An earlier analysis of 587 of the donors used high-throughput TCR beta sequencing to judge whether each TCR beta V gene segment behaved as functional or pseudogenic. Donor age, sex, ethnicity and CMV serostatus were compiled together with the repertoire data. In a later genetic analysis, genome-wide SNP genotypes for 398 of the 666 donors were used, and that subset was treated as a discovery cohort. All discovery cohort repertoires had been generated on a single sequencing platform. HLA typing covered class I and class II loci at four-digit resolution. Typing coverage differed by locus: A, B, C, DRB1 and DQB1 were typed in about 629-630 donors, DQA1 in 500 to 550, DPA1 in approximately 610, and DPB1 in roughly 450. Because of strong linkage in the cohort, roughly five DR-DQ haplotypes were treated as single units for association and clustering. Among around 400 genotyped donors of the cohort, an average of about 240,000 unique TCR beta nucleotide sequences were sequenced per donor, approximately 20% of them non-productive. General study outcomes and caveats: A further reported finding was that TCR beta sequences accurately predicted the HLA-A and HLA-B alleles for most subjects in the first cohort. In a later analysis, HLA-associated TCR beta chains showed more clonal expansion and lower generation probabilities than non-associated chains that were equally common. A total of around 150 TCR beta chains were listed by the study as associated with cytomegalovirus. Because the 87-base-pair reads could not distinguish some IMGT-functional V segments, including TRBV6-2 and TRBV6-3, those segments were excluded. An association between a missense DCLRE1C variant and V-gene and J-gene trimming of TCR beta chains was found in a later genetic analysis and replicated in an independent cohort. Cytomegalovirus status was reported to be diagnosed by the classifier with high specificity and sensitivity in both the original and validation cohorts. According to a later analysis, most CMV-associated TCR beta chains appeared to be HLA-restricted, and the HLA associations seemed to be driven largely by CMV exposure. The authors suggested that the approach could potentially be extended to other disease states and immunological phenotypes. Most TCR sequences were observed very rarely across donors, whereas some public TCRs were present in many individuals. CMV serostatus was the only immune exposure information available for the cohort. The sequencing pipeline was judged likely to have produced a cluster of highly shared sequence variants as a technical artifact. Presence/absence analyses assumed roughly uniform sequencing depth across donors, an assumption that may not hold. Because HLA typing was missing for some donors at each locus, association tests included only the typed subset. According to a later genetic analysis, donors in an Asian-associated ancestry cluster had fewer N-insertions in productive TCRs than the approximately 630-donor mean. Linkage disequilibrium might explain the correlated functional status among segregating V segments, but an unknown experimental factor could not be ruled out. In vitro tests confirmed that a few of the cytomegalovirus-associated TCR beta chains recognize cytomegalovirus antigens. Specific HLA alleles were associated with 15,000 to 20,000 TCR beta sequences at a false discovery rate of 0.05 in a later analysis. When HLA alleles, especially DR and DQ, strongly co-occurred, TCR associations were difficult to assign to individual alleles. In a later analysis, the rate of TCR association differed among HLA loci, with DRB1 alleles having the most associated TCRs and HLA-C alleles having the fewest. Because counts were too low, 15 to 20 rarely observed V segments, including chromosome 9 orphons, were excluded from the earlier analysis of around 590 of the donors. In a later analysis, several top co-occurrence clusters were reported to appear linked to parvovirus B19, influenza, CMV and Epstein-Barr virus. Only TCR beta chains were sequenced in this cohort, and the absence of alpha or paired-chain data limited detectable features. Broadly in line with IMGT annotations, most TCR beta V segments showed up in productive rearrangements about 87% or about 30% of the time in an earlier analysis of several hundred of the donors.

Receptors were amplified or captured by the immunoSEQ multiplex PCR assay. For the multiplex PCR, a mixture combining 60 forward primers for TCR Vbeta segments and 13 reverse primers for TCR Jbeta segments was used. The CDR3 region of rearranged TCR beta genes was amplified from genomic DNA by a multiplex PCR assay. Amplified TCR beta libraries were sequenced as 87-base-pair reads on the Illumina HiSeq System. On the authors' methods: A later analysis counted 65 million to 90 million unique TCR beta chains across the 550 to 700 repertoires, and roughly 11 million of these chains were shared by at least two donors. To remove PCR and sequencing errors, raw reads were error-corrected and collapsed into unique sequences using a nearest-neighbor algorithm that merged closely related sequences. Alignment of CDR3 sequences to IMGT reference sequences was used to assign V, D and J gene segments. For a sequence to be retained, a match of at least six nucleotides to both a V gene segment and a J gene segment was required. Rearrangements were classified as productive when the CDR3 lacked stop codons and remained in frame with V and J, and all other rearrangements were classified as non-productive. Following IMGT convention, CDR3 was defined as the stretch from the second conserved V-encoded cysteine to the conserved J-encoded phenylalanine. The earlier analysis of about 590 of the donors excluded sequences that lacked an unambiguous match to a single V gene segment. In an earlier analysis of around 600 of the donors, V segments were called functional above 56.7% productive rearrangements and were called segregating when the between-donor standard deviation exceeded 5%. A statistical classification framework was built to diagnose cytomegalovirus status from the catalog of TCR beta chain sequences. In a later analysis, TCR nucleotide sequences were compared against IMGT/GENE-DB human TR gene sequences so that V and J genes could be assigned. Using the TCRdist pipeline, a later analysis assigned CDR3 sequences along with most-parsimonious VDJ recombination scenarios. A later analysis defined each TCR beta chain by its CDR3 amino acid sequence plus V-gene family, and excluded reads lacking a unique V-gene family. As a way to deal with suspected cross-contamination and a sequencing artifact, a later analysis dropped roughly 620 nucleotide sequences that were highly shared and had low generation probability. In a later analysis, a clonal expansion index was calculated for each public chain from normalized within-repertoire ranks of inferred template counts. Generation probabilities in a later analysis came from a VDJ recombination model fitted to out-of-frame rearrangements, and those results were checked against IGoR. In a later analysis, TCR-TCR, TCR-HLA and TCR-CMV co-occurrence was scored with hypergeometric tests, and a repertoire-size bias correction was applied to TCR pairs. In a later analysis, false discovery rates were estimated by permuting HLA or CMV assignments 20 times. In a later analysis, co-occurring TCRs were grouped using DBSCAN, and TCRdist sequence similarity was added for clustering within HLA-allele-positive subsets. Repertoires with fewer than 30,000 or more than 120,000 public chains, plus five repertoires with anomalous nucleotide sharing, were excluded from co-occurrence clustering. TCRdb re-hosts the immuneACCESS table, in-frame sequences only. Its copies lack some clones; in the studies checked, an unresolved V gene accounts for under half of them, and the cause for the rest is not known. The D gene and trimming were derived from the DNA, and the V and J assignments and clone size from that table. Present in this sample are about 190,000 clones, roughly 87% of which were seen just once. Clones ranked in the top ten supply around 1.7% of the sample.

The CDR1 and CDR2 encoded by the germline V gene are LGHNA and YSLEER. The CDR3 goes from the cysteine to the phenylalanine over 17 residues. CDR3 DNA is the only sequence kept; it has 51 bases, read in frame from the first base. V ends up 1 base short and J 1 base short, with an unmatched junction base count of 5. The cohort comprised 550 to 700 healthy bone marrow donors. Cohort members were all nominally healthy when sampled, although unrecorded immune exposures were likely present. The donor was CMV seronegative and was included in the group of 352 seronegative cohort members. Every donor gave a peripheral blood sample, and the peripheral blood mononuclear cells from that sample were used for TCR beta sequencing. Genomic DNA was extracted from the blood cell samples with the Qiagen DNeasy Blood Extraction Kit.

Recombination joined TRBV4-3 with TRBJ2-1; TRBD2 matches 9 bases in the middle. The sample consisted of PBMCs. The sequence was collected from a man aged 45 to 65 in good health and CMV-seronegative. At the DNA level, the sequence is TGCGCCAGCAGCCAAGTTATAGCGGGAGATTCCTACAATGAGCAGTTCTTC. Translated, this is CASSQVIAGDSYNEQFF.